This entry lists 19 T cell receptor beta chains sequenced from one sample in a study of blood T cells in healthy people across ages. It was with a sample-barcoded 5' primer and a J-beta primer mix that a second PCR of about 7 to 12 cycles was run. TCRdb re-called the 5' RACE reads with MiXCR, one entry per CDR3 protein. Of 1.5 million to 1.8 million distinct CDR3 sequences detected, about 45% appear once; the ten largest clones hold approximately 4.1%. The material sequenced was blood. These receptor sequences come from a woman between 18 and 29 years old in good health.

The chain carries TRBV7-2 and TRBJ1-2; 10 bases agree with TRBD1. Germline assignment: CDR1 SGHTA and CDR2 FQGNSA. V dropped 5 bases and J dropped 8; count of bases not matched to a gene: 17. The CDR3 has 17 amino acids. CDR3 in amino acids: CASSTYRAGTGEKGYTF. The CDR3 nucleotides are TGTGCCAGCAGCACTTACAGGGCCGGGACAGGGGAAAAGGGCTACACCTTC.

The chain carries TRBV12-3 or TRBV12-4 and TRBJ2-7; D possibly matches TRBD1 or TRBD2 (5 bases each). V lost 5 bases, J lost 3 bases, and 17 bases lay in between. The CDR3 covers 15 residues. In nucleotides, the CDR3 is TGTGCCAGCAGTCCCGGGGCTGGGAGCGGCTACGAGCAGTACTTC. This encodes CASSPGAGSGYEQYF.

This chain uses TRBV27 with TRBJ1-2; 8 nucleotides line up with TRBD1. CDR3 length: 14 residues. V shed 1 base, J shed 7 bases, and the junction held 5 bases outside the gene matches. Germline CDR1 MNHEY, CDR2 SMNVEV (reference sequence). Written as DNA, the CDR3 is TGTGCCAGCAGTTTATTGGGGACAGGAGCTGGCTACACCTTC. This codes for CASSLLGTGAGYTF.

This clonotype was counted a few times. This sequence joins TRBV7-3 and TRBJ2-1; D is possibly TRBD2 (6 bases). Per germline, CDR1 SGHTA and CDR2 FQGTGA. CDR3 length equals 16 residues. The V end lost 4 bases, the J end lost 0 bases, and 13 bases lay between the germline ends. CDR3 sequence reads: CASSSLAERSYNEQFF. Here the CDR3 DNA reads TGTGCCAGCAGCTCATTAGCGGAACGCTCCTACAATGAGCAGTTCTTC.

This clonotype was observed a handful of times. The chain recombines TRBV20-1 with TRBJ2-7, with D hard to call. Germline CDR1 DFQATT, CDR2 SNEGSKA (reference sequence). The CDR3 is 12 amino acids. V dropped 7 bases and J dropped 3 bases, with 13 bases sitting between them. CDR3 in amino acids: CSVGRLGYEQYF. The CDR3 DNA reads TGCAGTGTCGGACGTCTGGGCTACGAGCAGTACTTC.

The genes are TRBV20-1 and TRBJ2-7; 10 positions agree with TRBD2. V lost 5 bases, J lost 2 bases, and 6 bases stayed unmatched. Germline CDR1 DFQATT, CDR2 SNEGSKA (reference sequence). The CDR3 extends over 14 amino acids. The CDR3 is CSAGQAGGPYEQYF. The CDR3 region has the DNA TGCAGTGCTGGACAAGCGGGGGGGCCCTACGAGCAGTACTTC.

This clonotype was counted between two and nine times. The gene calls are TRBV7-9 and TRBJ2-7; TRBD1 matches 8 bases. Per the germline V gene, CDR1 is SEHNR and CDR2 is FQNEAQ (reference sequence). This CDR3 is 16 amino acids long. V was clipped by 5 bases and J by 6 bases; unmatched bases: 15. For the CDR3, the DNA is TGTGCCAGCAGCGCCGATAATTGGGACAGGTTTTCCGAGCAGTACTTC. It specifies CASSADNWDRFSEQYF.

The genes are TRBV9 and TRBJ2-1; the D gene is possibly TRBD1 (5 bases). The CDR3 is 15 amino acids. V lost 0 bases to trimming and J lost 6 bases, with 13 bases between them. Germline CDR1 SGDLS, CDR2 YYNGEE. In DNA form, the CDR3 reads TGTGCCAGCAGCGTAGAGCAGGGTGGCCCCAATGAGCAGTTCTTC. This translates into CASSVEQGGPNEQFF.

V and J are TRBV20-1 and TRBJ1-6; TRBD1 might be the D (6 bases). The length of the CDR3 is 15 residues. Trimming took 5 bases from V and 2 from J, leaving 13 bases between them. Germline V gives CDR1 DFQATT, CDR2 SNEGSKA (reference sequence). The CDR3 loop reads CSARRGGAYNSPLHF. The CDR3, as DNA: TGCAGTGCTCGGCGGGGGGGCGCCTATAATTCACCCCTCCACTTT.

The chain joins TRBV6-2 or TRBV6-3 to TRBJ1-2; no firm D call. The V gene lost 11 bases and the J gene lost 4 bases, with 23 bases spanning the gap. Germline loops: CDR1 MNHEY, CDR2 SVGEGT. The CDR3 is 15 residues long. The CDR3 spells CAGTFSGRRPYGYTF. CDR3 nucleotides: TGTGCCGGCACTTTCTCCGGCAGGCGTCCCTATGGCTACACCTTC.

The chain uses TRBV4-1 and TRBJ2-5, with 9 bases lining up with TRBD2. J was trimmed by 11 bases and V by 4 bases; bases with no gene match: 20. Germline V gene lookup returns CDR1 MGHRA and CDR2 YSYEKL. The CDR3 covers 17 residues. The CDR3 DNA reads as TGCGCCAGCAGCCTAAGCACCACCATAGCGGGGGATTACGGGCAGTACTTC. Residues: CASSLSTTIAGDYGQYF.

V usage is TRBV7-8 and J usage is TRBJ2-1, with TRBD2 matching 8 bases. The V gene's germline CDR1 is SGHVS and CDR2 FQNEAQ. V was clipped by 1 base and J by 4 bases; unmatched bases: 6. The CDR3 covers 16 residues. The CDR3 reads CASSLDAGGEYNEQFF. The CDR3 DNA sequence: TGTGCCAGCAGCTTAGATGCGGGGGGAGAATACAATGAGCAGTTCTTC.

V usage is TRBV7-9 and J usage is TRBJ1-5, with a tentative D call TRBD1 (5 bases). Trimming cost V 5 bases and J 5 bases, with 13 bases left between them. Germline V gives CDR1 SEHNR, CDR2 FQNEAQ (reference sequence). The CDR3 is made up of 14 amino acids. CDR3 sequence (DNA): TGTGCCAGCAGCCCCTTGGGGGGTGATCAGCCCCAGCATTTT. Translation gives CASSPLGGDQPQHF.

In this sample, this clonotype turned up once. Just one base apart from a much larger clone, this may be a read error. The rearrangement uses TRBV4-3 and TRBJ2-3; D gene ambiguous. Trimming took 3 bases from V and 1 from J, leaving 11 bases between them. Looked up from germline, CDR1 is LGHNA and CDR2 is YSLEER. The CDR3 is 15 residues long. In DNA, the CDR3 is TGCGCCAGCAGCCAGGATTTAATGGGCACAGATACGCAGTATTTT. It codes for CASSQDLMGTDTQYF.

The sample holds one count of this clonotype. The V gene is TRBV7-2, the J gene TRBJ1-2; maybe TRBD1 (6 bases). V was clipped by 4 bases and J by 2 bases, with 11 bases between them. The length of the CDR3 is 14 residues. The germline CDR1 and CDR2 sequences are SGHTA and FQGNSA. CDR3 loop: CASSYLRGNYGYTF. The CDR3 nucleotides are TGTGCCAGCAGCTACCTCAGGGGCAACTATGGCTACACCTTC. The full variable domain, completed using reference TRBV7-2 and TRBJ1-2, is GAGVSQSPSNKVTEKGKDVELRCDPISGHTALYWYRQSLGQGLEFLIYFQGNSAPDKSGLPSDRFSAERTGGSVSTLTIQRTQQEDSAVYLCASSYLRGNYGYTFGSGTRLTVV.

CDR3 residues: CASSARLSRRGYEQYF. CDR3 DNA: TGTGCCAGCAGTGCGCGTCTCAGCCGGAGGGGCTACGAGCAGTACTTC. The gene calls are TRBV27 and TRBJ2-7; a possible D gene is TRBD2 (6 bases). The CDR3 is 16 residues long. Germline V gives CDR1 MNHEY, CDR2 SMNVEV (reference sequence). Trimming cost V 5 bases and J 3 bases, with 20 bases left between them.

The genes are TRBV6-2 or TRBV6-3 and TRBJ2-1; D ambiguous. This CDR3 spans 14 amino acids. Germline values: CDR1 MNHEY, CDR2 SVGEGT. V lost 7 bases and J lost 6, with 16 bases in between. The DNA of the CDR3 is TGTGCCAGCACGGGCAGGAATGGATTCAATGAGCAGTTCTTC. This sequence encodes CASTGRNGFNEQFF.

Note on this clonotype: A much larger clone lies one base from this, so it may be a read error. This chain joins TRBV6-5 and TRBJ1-1; 10 bases match TRBD1. The V gene end was trimmed by 7 bases and the J gene end by 0 bases; junction bases not matched to a gene: 2. CDR1 MNHEY and CDR2 SVGAGI come from the germline V gene. The CDR3 runs 14 residues. CDR3: CASKTGGMNTEAFF. Here the CDR3 DNA reads TGTGCCAGCAAGACAGGGGGCATGAACACTGAAGCTTTCTTT.

This clonotype was seen at least ten times. Written as DNA, the CDR3 is TGCGCCAGCAGCTTGTCCACCAGCTACAATGAGCAGTTCTTC. Translation gives CASSLSTSYNEQFF. The chain links TRBV5-1 to TRBJ2-1, with no clear D. The CDR3 extends over 14 amino acids. The V gene's germline CDR1 is SGHRS and CDR2 YFSETQ. Trimming stripped 1 base from V and 3 bases from J, with 8 bases between.